The T cell receptor beta chain described here comes from a study of cytomegalovirus exposure and HLA in healthy donors. Primers included in the PCR were 60 Vbeta and 13 Jbeta primers. Assay: immunoSEQ multiplex PCR; the TCRdb copy retains only in-frame clones and omits some. The data show about 140,000 clones, 75% seen once. The sample holds a few counts of this clone. The V gene's germline CDR1 is MNHEY and CDR2 SVGAGI. The J segment lost 5 bases and the V segment lost 7 bases, leaving 11 bases of the junction unmatched. The CDR3 has 14 amino acids. This chain connects TRBV6-5 to TRBJ2-7, with 7 bases matching TRBD1. The source is a man aged 35-49 years in good health and CMV-seronegative. Sequencing used PBMCs. The chain's CDR3 is CASTPGTAQNEQYF. The CDR3 coding sequence is TGTGCCAGCACCCCCGGGACAGCTCAGAACGAGCAGTACTTC.